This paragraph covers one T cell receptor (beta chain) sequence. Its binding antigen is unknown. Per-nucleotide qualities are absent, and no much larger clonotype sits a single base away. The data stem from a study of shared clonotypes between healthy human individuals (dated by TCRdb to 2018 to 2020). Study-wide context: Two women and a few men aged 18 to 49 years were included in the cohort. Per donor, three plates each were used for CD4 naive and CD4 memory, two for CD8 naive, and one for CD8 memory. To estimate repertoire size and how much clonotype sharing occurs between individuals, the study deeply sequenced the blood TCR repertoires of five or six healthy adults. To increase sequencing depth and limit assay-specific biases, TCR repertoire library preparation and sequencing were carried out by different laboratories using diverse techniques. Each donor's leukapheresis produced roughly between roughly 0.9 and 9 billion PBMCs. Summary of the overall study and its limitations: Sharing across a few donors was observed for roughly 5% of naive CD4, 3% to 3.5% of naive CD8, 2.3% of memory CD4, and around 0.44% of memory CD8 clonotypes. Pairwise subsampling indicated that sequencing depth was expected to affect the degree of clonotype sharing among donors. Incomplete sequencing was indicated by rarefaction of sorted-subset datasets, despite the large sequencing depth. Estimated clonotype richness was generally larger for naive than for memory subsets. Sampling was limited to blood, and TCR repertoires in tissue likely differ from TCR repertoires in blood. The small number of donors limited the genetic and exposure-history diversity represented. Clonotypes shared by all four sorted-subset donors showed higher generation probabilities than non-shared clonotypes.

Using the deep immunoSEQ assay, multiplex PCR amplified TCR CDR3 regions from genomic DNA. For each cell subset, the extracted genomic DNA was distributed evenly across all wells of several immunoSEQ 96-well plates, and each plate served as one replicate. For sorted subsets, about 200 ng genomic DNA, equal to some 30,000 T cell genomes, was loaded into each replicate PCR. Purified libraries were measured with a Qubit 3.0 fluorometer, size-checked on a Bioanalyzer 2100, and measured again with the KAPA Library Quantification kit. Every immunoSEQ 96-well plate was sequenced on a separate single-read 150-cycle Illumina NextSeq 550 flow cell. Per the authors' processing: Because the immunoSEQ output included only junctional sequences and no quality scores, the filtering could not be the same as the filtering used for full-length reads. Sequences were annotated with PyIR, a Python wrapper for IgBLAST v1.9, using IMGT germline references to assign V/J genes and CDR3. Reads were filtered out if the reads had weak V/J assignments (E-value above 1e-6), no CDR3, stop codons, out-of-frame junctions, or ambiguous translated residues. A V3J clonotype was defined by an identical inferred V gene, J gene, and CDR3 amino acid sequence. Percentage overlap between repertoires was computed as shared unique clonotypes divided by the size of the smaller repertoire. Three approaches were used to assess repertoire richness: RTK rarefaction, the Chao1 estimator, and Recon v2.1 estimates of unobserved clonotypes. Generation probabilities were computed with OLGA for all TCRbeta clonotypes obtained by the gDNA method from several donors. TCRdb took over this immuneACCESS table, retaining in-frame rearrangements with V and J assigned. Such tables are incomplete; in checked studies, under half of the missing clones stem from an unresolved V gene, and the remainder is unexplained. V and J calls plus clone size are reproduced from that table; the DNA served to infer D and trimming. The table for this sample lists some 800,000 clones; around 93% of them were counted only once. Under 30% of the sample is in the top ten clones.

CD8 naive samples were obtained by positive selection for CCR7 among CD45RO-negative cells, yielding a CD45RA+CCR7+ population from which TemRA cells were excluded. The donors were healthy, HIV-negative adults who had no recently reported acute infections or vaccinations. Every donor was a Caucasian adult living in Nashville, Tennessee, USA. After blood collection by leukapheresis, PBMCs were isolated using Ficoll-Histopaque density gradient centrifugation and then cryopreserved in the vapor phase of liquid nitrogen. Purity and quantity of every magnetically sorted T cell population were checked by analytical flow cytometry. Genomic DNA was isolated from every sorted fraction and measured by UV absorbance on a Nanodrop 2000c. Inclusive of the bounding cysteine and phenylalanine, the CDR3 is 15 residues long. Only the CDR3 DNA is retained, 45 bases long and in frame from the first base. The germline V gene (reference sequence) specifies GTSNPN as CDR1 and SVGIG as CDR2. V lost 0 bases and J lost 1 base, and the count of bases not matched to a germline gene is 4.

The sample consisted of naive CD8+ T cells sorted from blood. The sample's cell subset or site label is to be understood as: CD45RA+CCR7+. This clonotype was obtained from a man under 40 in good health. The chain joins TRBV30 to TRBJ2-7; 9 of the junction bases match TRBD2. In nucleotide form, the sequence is TGTGCCTGGAGTGTCGGGACTAGCAGTTCCTACGAGCAGTACTTC. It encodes CAWSVGTSSSYEQYF.